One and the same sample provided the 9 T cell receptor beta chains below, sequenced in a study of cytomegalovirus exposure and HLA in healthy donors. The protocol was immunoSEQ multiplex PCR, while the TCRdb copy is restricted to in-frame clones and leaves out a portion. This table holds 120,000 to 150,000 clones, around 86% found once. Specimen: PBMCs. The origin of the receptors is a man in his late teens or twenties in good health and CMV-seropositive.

The CDR3 coding sequence is TGTGCCAGCTCACCACGCCAGGGGGCTGCTTGGGTTGAAGCTTTCTTT. As protein: CASSPRQGAAWVEAFF. The V call is TRBV18, the J call TRBJ1-1, with TRBD1 matching 8 bases. Germline lookup yields CDR1 KGHSH and CDR2 LQKENI. Germline trimming cut 1 base from V and 7 bases from J; bases unmatched to any gene: 11. The CDR3 runs 16 residues.

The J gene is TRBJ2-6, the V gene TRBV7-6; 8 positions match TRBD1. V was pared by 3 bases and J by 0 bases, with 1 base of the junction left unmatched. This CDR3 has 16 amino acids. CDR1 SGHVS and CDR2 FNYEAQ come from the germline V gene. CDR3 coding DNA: TGTGCCAGCAGCTTGGACAGGGCCTCTGGGGCCAACGTCCTGACTTTC. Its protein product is CASSLDRASGANVLTF.

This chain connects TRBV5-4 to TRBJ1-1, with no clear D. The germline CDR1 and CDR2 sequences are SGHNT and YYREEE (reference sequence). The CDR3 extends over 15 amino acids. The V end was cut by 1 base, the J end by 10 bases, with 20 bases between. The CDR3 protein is CASSLLTGITRGAFF. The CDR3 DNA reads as TGTGCCAGCAGCTTGCTAACTGGCATAACTCGGGGAGCTTTCTTT. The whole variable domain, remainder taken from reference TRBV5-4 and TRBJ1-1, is ETGVTQSPTHLIKTRGQQVTLRCSSQSGHNTVSWYQQALGQGPQFIFQYYREEENGRGNFPPRFSGLQFPNYSSELNVNALELDDSALYLCASSLLTGITRGAFFGQGTRLTVV.

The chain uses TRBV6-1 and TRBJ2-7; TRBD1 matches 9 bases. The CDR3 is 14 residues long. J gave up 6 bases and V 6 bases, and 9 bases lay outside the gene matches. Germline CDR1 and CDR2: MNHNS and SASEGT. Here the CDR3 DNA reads TGTGCCAGCAGGGGGACAGGGAGAACCTTCGAGCAGTACTTC. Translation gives CASRGTGRTFEQYF.

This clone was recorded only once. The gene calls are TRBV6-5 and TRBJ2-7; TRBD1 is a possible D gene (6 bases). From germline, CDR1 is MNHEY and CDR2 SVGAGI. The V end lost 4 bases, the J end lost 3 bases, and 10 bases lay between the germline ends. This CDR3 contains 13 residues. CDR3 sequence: CASSFGDNYEQYF. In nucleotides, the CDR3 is TGTGCCAGCAGTTTCGGGGACAACTACGAGCAGTACTTC.

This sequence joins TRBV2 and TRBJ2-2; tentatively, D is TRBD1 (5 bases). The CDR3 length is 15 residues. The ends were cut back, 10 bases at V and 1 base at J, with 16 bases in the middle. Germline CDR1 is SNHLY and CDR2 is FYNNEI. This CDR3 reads CAITPLTENTGELFF. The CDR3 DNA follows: TGTGCCATCACCCCACTGACAGAGAACACCGGGGAGCTGTTTTTT. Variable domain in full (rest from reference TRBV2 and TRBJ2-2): EPEVTQTPSHQVTQMGQEVILRCVPISNHLYFYWYRQILGQKVEFLVSFYNNEISEKSEIFDDQFSVERPDGSNFTLKIRSTKLEDSAMYFCAITPLTENTGELFFGEGSRLTVL.

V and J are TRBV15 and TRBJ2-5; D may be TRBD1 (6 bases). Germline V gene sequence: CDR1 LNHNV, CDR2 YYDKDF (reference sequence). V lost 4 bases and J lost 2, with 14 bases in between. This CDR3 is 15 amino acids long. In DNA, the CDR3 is TGTGCCACCAGCACCCCCTGGACAGCACAAGAGACCCAGTACTTC. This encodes CATSTPWTAQETQYF.

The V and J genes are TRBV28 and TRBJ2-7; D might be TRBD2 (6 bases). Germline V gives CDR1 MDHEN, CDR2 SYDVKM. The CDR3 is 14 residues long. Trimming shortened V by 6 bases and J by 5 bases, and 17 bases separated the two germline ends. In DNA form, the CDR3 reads TGTGCCAGCAGCCCTGTGGGCGCGGGACACGAGCAGTACTTC. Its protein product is CASSPVGAGHEQYF.

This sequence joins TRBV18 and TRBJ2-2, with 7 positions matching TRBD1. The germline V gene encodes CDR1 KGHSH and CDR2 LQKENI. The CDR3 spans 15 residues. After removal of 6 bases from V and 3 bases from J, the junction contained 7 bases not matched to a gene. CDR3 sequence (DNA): TGTGCCAGCTCCAGTTGGGACAGTTACACCGGGGAGCTGTTTTTT. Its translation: CASSSWDSYTGELFF.